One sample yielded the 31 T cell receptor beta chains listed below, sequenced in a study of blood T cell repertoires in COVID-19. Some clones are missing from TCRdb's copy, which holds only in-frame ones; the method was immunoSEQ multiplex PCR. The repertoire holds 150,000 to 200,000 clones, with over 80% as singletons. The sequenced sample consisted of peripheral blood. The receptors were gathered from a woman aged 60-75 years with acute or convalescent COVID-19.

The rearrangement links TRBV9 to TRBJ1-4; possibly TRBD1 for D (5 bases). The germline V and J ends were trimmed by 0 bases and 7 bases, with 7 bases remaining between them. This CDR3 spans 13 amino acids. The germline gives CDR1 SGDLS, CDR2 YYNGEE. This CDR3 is CASSVDRGEKLFF. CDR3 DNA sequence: TGTGCCAGCAGCGTAGATAGGGGTGAAAAACTGTTTTTT.

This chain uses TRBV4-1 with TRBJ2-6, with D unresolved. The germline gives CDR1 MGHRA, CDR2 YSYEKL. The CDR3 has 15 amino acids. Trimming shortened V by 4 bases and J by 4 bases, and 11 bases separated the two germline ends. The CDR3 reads CASSPQVSGANVLTF. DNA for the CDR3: TGCGCCAGCAGCCCCCAGGTGTCCGGGGCCAACGTCCTGACTTTC.

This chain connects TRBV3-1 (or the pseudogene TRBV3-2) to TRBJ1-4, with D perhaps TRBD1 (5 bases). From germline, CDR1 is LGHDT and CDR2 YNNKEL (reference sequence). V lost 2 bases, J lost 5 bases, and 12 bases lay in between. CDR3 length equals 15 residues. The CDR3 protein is CASSQRQTLNEKLFF. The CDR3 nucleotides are TGTGCCAGCAGCCAACGACAGACCCTAAATGAAAAACTGTTTTTT.

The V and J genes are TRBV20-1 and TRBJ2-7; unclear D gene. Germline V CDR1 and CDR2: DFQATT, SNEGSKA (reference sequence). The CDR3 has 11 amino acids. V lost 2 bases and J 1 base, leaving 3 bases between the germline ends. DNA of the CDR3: TGCAGTGCTAGATCGTCCTACGAGCAGTACTTC. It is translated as CSARSSYEQYF.

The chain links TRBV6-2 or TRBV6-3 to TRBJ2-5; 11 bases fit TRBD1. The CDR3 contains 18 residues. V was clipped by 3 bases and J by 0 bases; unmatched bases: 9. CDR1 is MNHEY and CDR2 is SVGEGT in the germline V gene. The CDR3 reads CASSYQPRTGGYQETQYF. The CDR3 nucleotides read TGTGCCAGCAGTTATCAACCGAGGACAGGGGGCTACCAAGAGACCCAGTACTTC.

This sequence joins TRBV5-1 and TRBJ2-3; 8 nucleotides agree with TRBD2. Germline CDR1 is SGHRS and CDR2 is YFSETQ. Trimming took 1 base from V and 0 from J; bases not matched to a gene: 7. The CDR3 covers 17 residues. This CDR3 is CASSLYSSGASTDTQYF. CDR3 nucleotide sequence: TGCGCCAGCAGCTTGTATAGTAGCGGGGCTAGCACAGATACGCAGTATTTT.

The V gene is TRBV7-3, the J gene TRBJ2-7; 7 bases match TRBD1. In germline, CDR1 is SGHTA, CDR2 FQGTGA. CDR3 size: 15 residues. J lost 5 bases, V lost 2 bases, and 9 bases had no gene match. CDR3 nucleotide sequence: TGTGCCAGCAGCTTAGCCCCAGAGGGGGCTAACGAGCAGTACTTC. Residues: CASSLAPEGANEQYF.

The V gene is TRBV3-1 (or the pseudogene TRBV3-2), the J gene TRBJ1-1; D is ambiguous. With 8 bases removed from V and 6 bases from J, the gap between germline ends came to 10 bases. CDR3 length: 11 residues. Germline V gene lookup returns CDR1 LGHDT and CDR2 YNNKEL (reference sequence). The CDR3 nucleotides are TGTGCCAGCCTCGGGAGTGCTGAAGCTTTCTTT. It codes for CASLGSAEAFF.

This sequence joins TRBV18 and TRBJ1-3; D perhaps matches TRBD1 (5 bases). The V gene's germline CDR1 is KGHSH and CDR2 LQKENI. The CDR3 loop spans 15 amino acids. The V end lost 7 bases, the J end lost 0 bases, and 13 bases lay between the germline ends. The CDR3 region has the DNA TGTGCCAGCTTGACAGATCACAGCTCTGGAAACACCATATATTTT. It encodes CASLTDHSSGNTIYF.

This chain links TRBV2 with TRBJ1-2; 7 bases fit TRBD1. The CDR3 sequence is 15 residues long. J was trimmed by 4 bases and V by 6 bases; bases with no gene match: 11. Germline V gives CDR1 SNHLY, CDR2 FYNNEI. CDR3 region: CASSSGQVEVYGYTF. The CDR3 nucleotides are TGTGCCAGCAGCTCAGGACAGGTGGAGGTCTATGGCTACACCTTC.

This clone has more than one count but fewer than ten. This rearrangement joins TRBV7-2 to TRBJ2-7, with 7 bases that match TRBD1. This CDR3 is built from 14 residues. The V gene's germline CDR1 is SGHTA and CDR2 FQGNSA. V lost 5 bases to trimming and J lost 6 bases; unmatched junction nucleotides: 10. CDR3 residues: CASSPGTAMGEQYF. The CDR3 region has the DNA TGTGCCAGCAGCCCTGGGACAGCGATGGGCGAGCAGTACTTC. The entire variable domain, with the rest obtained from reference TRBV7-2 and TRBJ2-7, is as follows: GAGVSQSPSNKVTEKGKDVELRCDPISGHTALYWYRQSLGQGLEFLIYFQGNSAPDKSGLPSDRFSAERTGGSVSTLTIQRTQQEDSAVYLCASSPGTAMGEQYFGPGTRLTVT.

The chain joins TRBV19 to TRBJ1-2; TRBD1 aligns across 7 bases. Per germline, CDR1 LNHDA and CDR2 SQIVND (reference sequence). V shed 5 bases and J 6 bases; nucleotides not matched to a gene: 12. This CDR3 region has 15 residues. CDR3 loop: CASSPKTARGNGYTF. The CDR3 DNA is TGTGCCAGTAGTCCAAAGACAGCCAGGGGGAATGGCTACACCTTC.

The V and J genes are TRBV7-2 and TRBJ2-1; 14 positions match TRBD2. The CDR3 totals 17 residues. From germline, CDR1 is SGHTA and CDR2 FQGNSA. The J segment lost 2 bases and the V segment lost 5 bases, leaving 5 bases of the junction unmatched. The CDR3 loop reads CASSQGLAGGTYNEQFF. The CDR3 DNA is TGTGCCAGCAGCCAAGGACTAGCGGGGGGTACCTACAATGAGCAGTTCTTC.

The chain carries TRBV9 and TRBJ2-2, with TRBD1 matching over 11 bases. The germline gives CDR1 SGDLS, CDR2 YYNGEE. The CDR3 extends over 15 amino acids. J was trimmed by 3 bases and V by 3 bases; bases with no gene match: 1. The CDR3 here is CASSAGQGDTGELFF. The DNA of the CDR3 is TGTGCCAGCAGCGCGGGACAGGGGGACACCGGGGAGCTGTTTTTT.

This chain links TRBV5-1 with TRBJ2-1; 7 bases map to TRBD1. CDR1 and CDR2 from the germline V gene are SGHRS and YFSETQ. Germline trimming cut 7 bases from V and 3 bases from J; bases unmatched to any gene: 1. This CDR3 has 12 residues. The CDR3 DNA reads TGCGCCAGCCAGGGGGACTACAATGAGCAGTTCTTC. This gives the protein CASQGDYNEQFF.

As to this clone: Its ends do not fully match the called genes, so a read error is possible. CDR3 nucleotides: TGTGCCAGCAGCGTAAGAGGTCAGGGGGGAGATACGAAGTATTTT. Amino acid sequence: CASSVRGQGGDTKYF. The chain links TRBV9 to TRBJ2-3, with a possible D match to TRBD1 (7 bases). The CDR3 runs to 15 residues. The germline V gene has CDR1 SGDLS and CDR2 YYNGEE. Variable domain in full (rest from reference TRBV9 and TRBJ2-3): DSGVTQTPKHLITATGQRVTLRCSPRSGDLSVYWYQQSLDQGLQFLIQYYNGEERAKGNILERFSAQQFPDLHSELNLSSLELGDSALYFCASSVRGQGGDTKYFGPGTRLTVL.

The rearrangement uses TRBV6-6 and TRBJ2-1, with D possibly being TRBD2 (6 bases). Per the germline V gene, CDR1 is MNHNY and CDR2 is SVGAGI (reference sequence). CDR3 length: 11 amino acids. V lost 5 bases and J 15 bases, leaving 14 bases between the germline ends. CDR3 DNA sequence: TGTGCCAGCAGTGGAGCGGGTCGTAGGTTCTTC. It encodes CASSGAGRRFF.

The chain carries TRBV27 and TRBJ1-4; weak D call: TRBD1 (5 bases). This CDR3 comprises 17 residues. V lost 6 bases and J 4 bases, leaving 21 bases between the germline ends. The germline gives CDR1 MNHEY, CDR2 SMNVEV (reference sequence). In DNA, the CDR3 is TGTGCCAGCAGCCCACACATTGGGGCAGCCATTAATGAAAAACTGTTTTTT. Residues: CASSPHIGAAINEKLFF.

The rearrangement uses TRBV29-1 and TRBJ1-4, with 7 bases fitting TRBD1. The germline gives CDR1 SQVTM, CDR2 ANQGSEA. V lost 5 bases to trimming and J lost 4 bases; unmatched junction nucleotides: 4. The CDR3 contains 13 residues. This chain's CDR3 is CSVNRGDNEKLFF. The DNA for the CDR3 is TGCAGCGTTAACAGGGGCGATAATGAAAAACTGTTTTTT.

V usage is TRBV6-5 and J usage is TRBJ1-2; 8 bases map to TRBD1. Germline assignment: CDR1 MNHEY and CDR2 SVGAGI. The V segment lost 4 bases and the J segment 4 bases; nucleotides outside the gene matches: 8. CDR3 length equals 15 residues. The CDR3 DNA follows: TGTGCCAGCAGTTCCCAGAGGACAGGGCTCTATGGCTACACCTTC. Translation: CASSSQRTGLYGYTF.

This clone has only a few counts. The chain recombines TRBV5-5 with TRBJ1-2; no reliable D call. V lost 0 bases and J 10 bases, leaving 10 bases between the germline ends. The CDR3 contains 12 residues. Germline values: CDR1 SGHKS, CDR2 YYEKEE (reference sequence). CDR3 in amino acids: CASSLDGITYTF. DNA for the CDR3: TGTGCCAGCAGCTTGGACGGGATCACCTACACCTTC.

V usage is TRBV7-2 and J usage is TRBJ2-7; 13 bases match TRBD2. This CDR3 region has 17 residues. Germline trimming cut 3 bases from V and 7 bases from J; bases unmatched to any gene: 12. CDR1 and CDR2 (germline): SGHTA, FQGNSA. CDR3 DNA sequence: TGTGCCAGCAGCTTTACCGGGACTAGCGGGGCAGGTTGGGAGCAGTACTTC. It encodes CASSFTGTSGAGWEQYF. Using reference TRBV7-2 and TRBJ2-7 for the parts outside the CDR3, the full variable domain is GAGVSQSPSNKVTEKGKDVELRCDPISGHTALYWYRQSLGQGLEFLIYFQGNSAPDKSGLPSDRFSAERTGGSVSTLTIQRTQQEDSAVYLCASSFTGTSGAGWEQYFGPGTRLTVT.

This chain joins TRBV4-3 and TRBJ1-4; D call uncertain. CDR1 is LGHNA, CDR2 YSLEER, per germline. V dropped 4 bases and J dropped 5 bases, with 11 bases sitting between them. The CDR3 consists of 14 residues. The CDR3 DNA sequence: TGCGCCAGCAGCCCACATATAATAAATGAAAAACTGTTTTTT. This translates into CASSPHIINEKLFF.

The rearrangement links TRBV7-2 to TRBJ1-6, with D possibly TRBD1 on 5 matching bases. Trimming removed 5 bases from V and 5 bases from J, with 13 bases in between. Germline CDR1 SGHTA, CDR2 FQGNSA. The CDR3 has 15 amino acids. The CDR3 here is CASSPQGQDNSPLHF. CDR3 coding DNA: TGTGCCAGCAGCCCCCAGGGTCAGGATAATTCACCCCTCCACTTT.

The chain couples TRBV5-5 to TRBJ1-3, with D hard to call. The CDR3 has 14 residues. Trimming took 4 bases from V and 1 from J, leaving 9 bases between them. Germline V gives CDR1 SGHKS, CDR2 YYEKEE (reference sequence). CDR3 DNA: TGTGCCAGCAGCGCTATCCTGTCTGGAAACACCATATATTTT. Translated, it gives CASSAILSGNTIYF.

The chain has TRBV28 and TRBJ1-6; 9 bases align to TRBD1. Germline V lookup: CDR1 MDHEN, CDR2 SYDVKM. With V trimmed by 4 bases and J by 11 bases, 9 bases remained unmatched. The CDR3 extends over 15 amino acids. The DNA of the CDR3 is TGTGCCAGCAGTTGGGAGACAGGGGGAGGGGCACCCCTCCACTTT. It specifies CASSWETGGGAPLHF.

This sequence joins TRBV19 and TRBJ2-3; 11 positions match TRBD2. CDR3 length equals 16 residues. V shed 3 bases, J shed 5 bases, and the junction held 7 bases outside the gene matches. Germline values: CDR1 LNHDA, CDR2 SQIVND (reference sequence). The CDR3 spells CASSMSLAGGKDTQYF. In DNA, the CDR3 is TGTGCCAGTAGTATGAGTCTAGCGGGGGGAAAAGATACGCAGTATTTT.

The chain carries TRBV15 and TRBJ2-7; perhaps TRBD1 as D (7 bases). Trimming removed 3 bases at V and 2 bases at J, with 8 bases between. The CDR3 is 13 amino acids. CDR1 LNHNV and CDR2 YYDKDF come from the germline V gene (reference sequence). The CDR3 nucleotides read TGTGCCACCAGCAGCAGGGGGGCCTACGAGCAGTACTTC. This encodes CATSSRGAYEQYF.

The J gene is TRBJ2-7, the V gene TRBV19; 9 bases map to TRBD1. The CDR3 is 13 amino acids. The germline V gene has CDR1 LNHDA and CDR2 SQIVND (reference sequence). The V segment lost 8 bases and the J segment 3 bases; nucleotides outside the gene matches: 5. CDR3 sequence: CASSSDRGYEQYF. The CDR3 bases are TGTGCCAGTTCCTCGGACAGGGGCTACGAGCAGTACTTC.

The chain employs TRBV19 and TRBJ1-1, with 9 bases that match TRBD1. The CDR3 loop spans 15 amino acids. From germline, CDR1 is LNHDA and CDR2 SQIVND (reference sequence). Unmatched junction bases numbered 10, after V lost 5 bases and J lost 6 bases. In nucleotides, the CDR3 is TGTGCCAGTAGTTCGGCGGGGACAGGGAGGGCTGAAGCTTTCTTT. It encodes CASSSAGTGRAEAFF. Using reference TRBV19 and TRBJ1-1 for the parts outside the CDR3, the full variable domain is DGGITQSPKYLFRKEGQNVTLSCEQNLNHDAMYWYRQDPGQGLRLIYYSQIVNDFQKGDIAEGYSVSREKKESFPLTVTSAQKNPTAFYLCASSSAGTGRAEAFFGQGTRLTVV.

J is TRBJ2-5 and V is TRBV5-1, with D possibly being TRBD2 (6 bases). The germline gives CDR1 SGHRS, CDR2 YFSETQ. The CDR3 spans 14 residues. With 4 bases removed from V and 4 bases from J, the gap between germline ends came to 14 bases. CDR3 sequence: CASSPGGVGETQYF. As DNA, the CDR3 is TGCGCCAGCAGCCCAGGAGGGGTGGGAGAGACCCAGTACTTC.